A single sample gave rise to the 27 T cell receptor beta chains below, sequenced in a study of blood T cell repertoires in COVID-19. Sequencing used immunoSEQ multiplex PCR; TCRdb keeps in-frame clones, though not all of them. The table includes about 180,000 clones, roughly 81% detected once. Sequenced: peripheral blood. Receptors were obtained from a woman older than 75 with COVID-19, enrolled during active disease.

This chain connects TRBV18 to TRBJ2-1; TRBD2 aligns across 9 bases. Trimming cost V 4 bases and J 5 bases; bases outside gene matches: 12. This CDR3 contains 17 residues. The V gene's germline CDR1 is KGHSH and CDR2 LQKENI. The CDR3 protein is CASSQGAGGRRDNEQFF. The CDR3 DNA sequence: TGTGCCAGCTCACAAGGGGCGGGAGGGCGGCGAGACAATGAGCAGTTCTTC.

The chain joins TRBV13 to TRBJ2-3; 8 bases match TRBD2. There are 15 residues in the CDR3. The germline CDR1 and CDR2 sequences are PRHDT and FYEKMQ (reference sequence). With 3 bases clipped from V and 4 bases from J, the junction kept 6 bases outside the gene matches. CDR3 residues: CASSFGGAFSDTQYF. DNA for the CDR3: TGTGCCAGCAGCTTCGGGGGGGCGTTTTCAGATACGCAGTATTTT.

V is TRBV6-1 and J is TRBJ2-1, with a weak D call TRBD1 (5 bases). Trimming pared 2 bases from V and 6 bases from J, leaving 8 bases between. Per germline, CDR1 MNHNS and CDR2 SASEGT. This CDR3 comprises 13 residues. The CDR3: CASSEIRGNEQFF. CDR3 nucleotides: TGTGCCAGCAGTGAAATAAGGGGCAATGAGCAGTTCTTC.

CDR3 bases: TGCGCCAGCAGCTTGGCCTCAGGTGCAGATACGCAGTATTTT. Residues: CASSLASGADTQYF. This rearrangement joins TRBV5-1 to TRBJ2-3; D is unresolved. The germline V gene has CDR1 SGHRS and CDR2 YFSETQ. This CDR3 comprises 14 residues. V lost 0 bases and J 4 bases, leaving 9 bases between the germline ends. The variable domain in full, with the rest retrieved from reference TRBV5-1 and TRBJ2-3, is KAGVTQTPRYLIKTRGQQVTLSCSPISGHRSVSWYQQTPGQGLQFLFEYFSETQRNKGNFPGRFSGRQFSNSRSEMNVSTLELGDSALYLCASSLASGADTQYFGPGTRLTVL.

The V call is TRBV5-1, the J call TRBJ2-1; 8 bases agree with TRBD2. Germline trimming cut 3 bases from V and 7 bases from J; bases unmatched to any gene: 9. The CDR3 extends over 15 amino acids. Germline-derived CDR1 and CDR2 are SGHRS and YFSETQ. CDR3 sequence: CASSSTTPSGNEQFF. The CDR3 nucleotides are TGCGCCAGCAGCTCCACGACTCCTAGCGGGAATGAGCAGTTCTTC.

This clone was recorded once. The V and J genes are TRBV6-5 and TRBJ2-5; D may be TRBD1 (5 bases). The CDR3 covers 11 residues. The V end was cut by 7 bases, the J end by 4 bases, with 7 bases between. Germline V gene lookup returns CDR1 MNHEY and CDR2 SVGAGI. CDR3 DNA sequence: TGTGCCAGCAAGGGGTTAGAGACCCAGTACTTC. It translates to CASKGLETQYF.

The chain is built from TRBV20-1 and TRBJ2-3, with 8 bases identical to TRBD1. Per germline, CDR1 DFQATT and CDR2 SNEGSKA (reference sequence). The junction had 2 bases not matched to a gene; V was cut back by 3 bases and J by 9 bases. This CDR3 region has 11 residues. The CDR3 DNA reads TGCAGTGCTAGCAACAGGGGGACGCAGTATTTT. Translated: CSASNRGTQYF.

The gene calls are TRBV13 and TRBJ1-2; TRBD1 agrees at 8 bases. The length of the CDR3 is 17 residues. The V gene end was trimmed by 4 bases and the J gene end by 4 bases; junction bases not matched to a gene: 14. CDR1 and CDR2 from the germline V gene are PRHDT and FYEKMQ (reference sequence). CDR3 sequence reads: CASSWAVETGDRYGYTF. CDR3 DNA sequence: TGTGCCAGCAGCTGGGCCGTTGAGACAGGGGACCGCTATGGCTACACCTTC.

The gene calls are TRBV5-5 and TRBJ2-6; tentatively, D is TRBD2 (5 bases). V was clipped by 5 bases and J by 0 bases, with 12 bases between them. This CDR3 has 16 residues. Germline V CDR1 and CDR2: SGHKS, YYEKEE (reference sequence). The CDR3 DNA sequence: TGTGCCAGCAGTTGGGTCGGGATCTCTGGGGCCAACGTCCTGACTTTC. Its protein is CASSWVGISGANVLTF.

The chain couples TRBV4-1 to TRBJ2-1; D perhaps matches TRBD2 (6 bases). Trimming pared 4 bases from V and 8 bases from J, leaving 18 bases between. The CDR3 is 15 amino acids. Germline loops: CDR1 MGHRA, CDR2 YSYEKL. The CDR3 loop reads CASSPGRKVGDEQFF. The CDR3 bases are TGCGCCAGCAGCCCTGGGAGGAAGGTTGGGGATGAGCAGTTCTTC.

In this sample, this clone turned up a few times. The V gene is TRBV18, the J gene TRBJ2-1; D not certain. CDR1 KGHSH and CDR2 LQKENI come from the germline V gene. V was trimmed by 6 bases and J by 6 bases, leaving 12 bases between them. The CDR3 runs 13 residues. CDR3 in DNA: TGTGCCAGCTCGCCTCAGAACAGCAATGAGCAGTTCTTC. Translation gives CASSPQNSNEQFF.

This chain uses TRBV5-4 with TRBJ1-1, with TRBD1 matching 8 bases. CDR3 length equals 16 residues. Trimming cost V 4 bases and J 0 bases; bases outside gene matches: 8. Germline lookup yields CDR1 SGHNT and CDR2 YYREEE (reference sequence). The CDR3 is CASSGGTGELNTEAFF. As DNA, the CDR3 is TGTGCCAGCAGCGGCGGGACAGGAGAATTGAACACTGAAGCTTTCTTT.

This clone was seen just once. V and J are TRBV7-2 and TRBJ1-1; 9 bases are a match to TRBD1. V dropped 5 bases and J dropped 0; count of bases not matched to a gene: 10. The CDR3 loop spans 17 amino acids. Per germline, CDR1 SGHTA and CDR2 FQGNSA. The CDR3 loop is CASSVTGGFLMNTEAFF. In nucleotides, the CDR3 is TGTGCCAGCAGCGTTACAGGGGGCTTTCTCATGAACACTGAAGCTTTCTTT.

The chain carries TRBV29-1 and TRBJ1-1; 10 bases are a match to TRBD1. Germline-derived CDR1 and CDR2 are SQVTM and ANQGSEA. J gave up 3 bases and V 7 bases, and 2 bases lay outside the gene matches. This CDR3 has 12 amino acids. CDR3 protein: CSAGTGDTEAFF. The DNA for the CDR3 is TGCAGCGCCGGGACAGGGGACACTGAAGCTTTCTTT.

This chain uses TRBV19 with TRBJ2-7; 12 nucleotides agree with TRBD2. Looked up from germline, CDR1 is LNHDA and CDR2 is SQIVND (reference sequence). The CDR3 is 15 residues long. Unmatched junction bases numbered 5, after V lost 3 bases and J lost 5 bases. CDR3 nucleotide sequence: TGTGCCAGTAGTATGCTAGCGGGGGGGCCTCACGAGCAGTACTTC. It translates to CASSMLAGGPHEQYF.

The chain combines TRBV5-4 with TRBJ2-1; tentative D call: TRBD2 (6 bases). The CDR3 runs 15 residues. Germline V gene sequence: CDR1 SGHNT, CDR2 YYREEE (reference sequence). Trimming stripped 0 bases from V and 7 bases from J, with 14 bases between. The CDR3 bases are TGTGCCAGCAGCTTGGGGGCGGGGCGGGCTAATGAGCAGTTCTTC. It specifies CASSLGAGRANEQFF.

The J gene is TRBJ2-7, the V gene TRBV5-8; TRBD2 agrees at 12 bases. Losses at the gene ends were 7 bases for V and 6 bases for J; bases not matched to a gene: 8. CDR3 size: 14 residues. CDR1 SGHTS and CDR2 YDEGEE come from the germline V gene. CDR3 loop: CASYWTSGIGEQYF. The CDR3 region has the DNA TGTGCCAGCTATTGGACTAGCGGGATTGGCGAGCAGTACTTC. Filled out from reference TRBV5-8 and TRBJ2-7, the complete variable domain reads EAGVTQSPTHLIKTRGQQATLRCSPISGHTSVYWYQQALGLGLQFLLWYDEGEERNRGNFPPRFSGRQFPNYSSELNVNALELEDSALYLCASYWTSGIGEQYFGPGTRLTVT.

The rearrangement uses TRBV27 and TRBJ1-1; D is possibly TRBD1 (6 bases). Germline CDR1 and CDR2: MNHEY and SMNVEV (reference sequence). The CDR3 is 14 amino acids. Trimming left V 5 bases short and J 6 bases short, with 16 bases between. The DNA for the CDR3 is TGTGCCAGCAGTACCGGGACAAGTGGGGCTGAAGCTTTCTTT. Translating gives CASSTGTSGAEAFF.

The J gene is TRBJ1-2, the V gene TRBV11-3, with 7 nucleotides matching TRBD1. The CDR3 extends over 13 amino acids. Germline V gene sequence: CDR1 SGHNT, CDR2 YENEEA. V shed 4 bases and J 8 bases; nucleotides not matched to a gene: 7. CDR3 nucleotide sequence: TGTGCCAGCAGCTCCTCACAGGGGAAAGGCTACACCTTC. Amino acid sequence: CASSSSQGKGYTF.

This clone showed up just a few times. The V call is TRBV6-2 or TRBV6-3, the J call TRBJ2-7, with a possible D match to TRBD1 (7 bases). Trimming took off 4 bases at V and 1 base at J, with 14 bases between the two ends. CDR1 and CDR2 (germline): MNHEY, SVGEGT. The CDR3 sequence is 15 residues long. The CDR3 sequence is CASSSSRGVSYEQYF. The CDR3 DNA follows: TGTGCCAGCAGTTCATCCAGGGGGGTATCCTACGAGCAGTACTTC.

The CDR3 reads CASRYDRSSTDTQYF. The DNA for the CDR3 is TGTGCCAGCAGATACGACAGGTCAAGCACAGATACGCAGTATTTT. This chain links TRBV7-2 with TRBJ2-3, with D perhaps TRBD1 (6 bases). The V gene's germline CDR1 is SGHTA and CDR2 FQGNSA. This CDR3 comprises 15 residues. V was shortened by 6 bases and J by 0 bases, with 13 bases between the two germline ends.

The V and J genes are TRBV5-1 and TRBJ2-7, with D perhaps matching TRBD2 (6 bases). The CDR3 is 13 residues long. The ends were cut back, 4 bases at V and 6 bases at J, with 14 bases in the middle. Germline values: CDR1 SGHRS, CDR2 YFSETQ. The CDR3 here is CASSPGLNGEQYF. The CDR3 nucleotides are TGCGCCAGCAGCCCGGGACTGAACGGCGAGCAGTACTTC.

This sequence joins TRBV12-3 or TRBV12-4 and TRBJ1-2, with D possibly matching TRBD1 (5 bases). CDR3 size: 13 residues. V was trimmed by 7 bases and J by 8 bases, leaving 17 bases between them. CDR3 region: CASTTRGGEGYTF. Written as DNA, the CDR3 is TGTGCCAGCACCACCCGGGGGGGAGAGGGCTACACCTTC.

The chain combines TRBV12-3 or TRBV12-4 with TRBJ2-7, with a tentative D call TRBD2 (6 bases). The CDR3 totals 13 residues. V was shortened by 9 bases and J by 3 bases, with 15 bases between the two germline ends. The CDR3 DNA follows: TGTGCCAGTGGGGAGGTAGGCCACTACGAGCAGTACTTC. It specifies CASGEVGHYEQYF.

V and J are TRBV7-9 and TRBJ2-2, with TRBD1 identical over 8 bases. The length of the CDR3 is 16 residues. The J segment lost 1 base and the V segment lost 4 bases, leaving 5 bases of the junction unmatched. Germline CDR1 SEHNR, CDR2 FQNEAQ (reference sequence). CDR3 in DNA: TGTGCCAGCAGCTCCTTGGGACAGGAGAACACCGGGGAGCTGTTTTTT. The encoded protein is CASSSLGQENTGELFF.

With respect to this clone: One junction end does not reproduce the germline sequence, and a read error may be involved. The chain is built from TRBV27 and TRBJ2-7; TRBD2 aligns across 7 bases. The CDR3 length is 13 residues. Germline-derived CDR1 and CDR2 are MNHEY and SMNVEV (reference sequence). CDR3 residues: CASSFERDLPWVF. For the CDR3, the DNA is TGTGCCAGCAGTTTCGAGCGGGACCTCCCCTGGGTCTTC.

This rearrangement joins TRBV7-6 to TRBJ2-7; 8 bases are shared with TRBD1. Germline trimming cut 1 base from V and 3 bases from J; bases unmatched to any gene: 5. Germline V lookup: CDR1 SGHVS, CDR2 FNYEAQ. The CDR3 has 15 amino acids. CDR3 DNA: TGTGCCAGCAGCTTAGGGTGGGGGACAGGCTACGAGCAGTACTTC. This codes for CASSLGWGTGYEQYF. The full variable domain, rest sourced from reference TRBV7-6 and TRBJ2-7, is GAGVSQSPRYKVTKRGQDVALRCDPISGHVSLYWYRQALGQGPEFLTYFNYEAQQDKSGLPNDRFSAERPEGSISTLTIQRTEQRDSAMYRCASSLGWGTGYEQYFGPGTRLTVT.